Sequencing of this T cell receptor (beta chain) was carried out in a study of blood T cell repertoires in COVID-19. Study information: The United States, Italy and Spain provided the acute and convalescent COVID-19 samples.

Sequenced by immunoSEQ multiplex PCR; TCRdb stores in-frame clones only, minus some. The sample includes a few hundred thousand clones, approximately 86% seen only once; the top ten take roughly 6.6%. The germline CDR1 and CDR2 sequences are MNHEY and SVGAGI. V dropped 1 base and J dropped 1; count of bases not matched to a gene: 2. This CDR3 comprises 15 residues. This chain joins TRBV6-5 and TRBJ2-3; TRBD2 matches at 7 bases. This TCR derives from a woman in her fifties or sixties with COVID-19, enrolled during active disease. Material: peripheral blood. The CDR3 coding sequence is TGTGCCAGCAGTTACTTGGGGGGGGGCACAGATACGCAGTATTTT. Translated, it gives CASSYLGGGTDTQYF.